This entry concerns a single TCR beta chain. This record comes from a study of blood T cell repertoires in COVID-19. The CDR3 totals 15 residues. Germline V lookup: CDR1 MNHNY, CDR2 SVGAGI (reference sequence). The V segment lost 5 bases and the J segment 2 bases; nucleotides outside the gene matches: 4. Cohort allocation depended upon clinical history that participants reported. The repertoire was sequenced with immunoSEQ multiplex PCR; TCRdb's copy has only in-frame clones and lacks some. The sample yields approximately 150,000 clones, around 80% seen once. This receptor was taken from a man aged 40-50 years who had recovered from COVID-19. The chain links TRBV6-6 to TRBJ1-5, with 9 bases fitting TRBD1. Specimen: PBMCs or T cells enriched from blood (not recorded which). The CDR3 region is CASSGDREGNQPQHF. DNA for the CDR3: TGTGCCAGCAGTGGGGACAGGGAGGGCAATCAGCCCCAGCATTTT.